Listed below are T cell receptor beta chains from one sample, sequenced in a study of shared clonotypes between healthy human individuals. The table came from immunoSEQ multiplex PCR; TCRdb's copy has only in-frame clones and leaves some out. The table includes some 1,100,000 clones, about four fifths detected once. The sequenced material came from memory CD4+ T cells from PBMCs. The receptors derive from a man between 18 and 35 years old in good health. Some clones in this sample may be carry-over from other donors' samples. CDR3s include the opening cysteine and the closing phenylalanine or tryptophan. D genes are given only for firm matches. Size is omitted from some rows. Given values are once, few, many or a class for expanded clones.

D,J,V,size,DNA,CDR3
NA,TRBJ1-1,TRBV28,NA,TGTGCCAGTACGTCAAAGAGGACGCAGGCTTTCTTT,CASTSKRTQAFF
NA,TRBJ2-5,TRBV27,NA,TGTGCCAGCAGTAGAGGGGGATGGGAGACCCAGTACTTC,CASSRGGWETQYF
NA,TRBJ1-2,TRBV2,many,TGTGCCAGCAGTAAACCTCGGGGCTACACCTTC,CASSKPRGYTF
NA,TRBJ1-5,TRBV10-1,few,TGCGCCAGCGTGAATCAGCCCCAGCATTTT,CASVNQPQHF
NA,TRBJ2-1,TRBV27,NA,TGTGCCAGCAGTTCAATTGGCGGAGTACTCTACAATGAGCAGTTCTTC,CASSSIGGVLYNEQFF
NA,TRBJ2-1,TRBV28,few,TGTGCCAGCAGTTTGTTACGGGACTACAATGAGCAGTTCTTC,CASSLLRDYNEQFF
NA,TRBJ1-3,TRBV4-2,NA,TGTGCCAGCAGCCAAGAGTTAACAGGCGGGGGAAACACCATATATTTT,CASSQELTGGGNTIYF
TRBD1,TRBJ2-2,TRBV6-1,NA,TGTGCCAGCAGTGATTGGATTAGGACAGGGGGCTCCGGGGAGCTGTTTTTT,CASSDWIRTGGSGELFF
NA,TRBJ2-3,TRBV7-2,NA,TGTGCCAGCACCGACGGGGGGCCCACAGATACGCAGTATTTT,CASTDGGPTDTQYF
NA,TRBJ2-7,TRBV12-1,once,TGTGCCAGCAGCTCTTTCTTCAGGGTATACGAGCAGTACTTC,CASSSFFRVYEQYF
NA,TRBJ2-5,TRBV11-3,NA,TGTGCCAGCAGCTTAGGGAGGGAGACCCAGTACTTC,CASSLGRETQYF
NA,TRBJ2-5,TRBV5-6,NA,TGTGCCAGCAGCTCTCTGCATGGGACCCAGTACTTC,CASSSLHGTQYF
TRBD1,TRBJ2-4,TRBV19,NA,TGTGCCAGTAGTATAGATGGACAGGGCAAAAACATTCAGTACTTC,CASSIDGQGKNIQYF
NA,TRBJ1-3,TRBV14,few,TGTGCCAGCAGCCAACGAGGGAACCGAGAAAACACCATATATTTT,CASSQRGNRENTIYF
NA,TRBJ1-2,TRBV5-1,NA,TGCGCCAGCAGCTTTGGCAGCACTAACTATGGCTACACCTTC,CASSFGSTNYGYTF
TRBD1,TRBJ1-4,TRBV7-9,NA,TGTGCCAGCAGGCCCGGGACAGGGAACGAAAAACTGTTTTTT,CASRPGTGNEKLFF
TRBD2,TRBJ2-1,TRBV28,NA,TGTGCCAGCAGTTTGGGAGGGCACCGGAATGGGAATGAGCAGTTCTTC,CASSLGGHRNGNEQFF
NA,TRBJ2-5,TRBV5-1,NA,TGCGCCAGCAGAGATGGGCCGCAGGAGACCCAGTACTTC,CASRDGPQETQYF
NA,TRBJ2-7,TRBV5-1,NA,TGCGCCAGCAGCCCCCCCAGGGCAGGGACAAACGAGCAGTACTTC,CASSPPRAGTNEQYF
NA,TRBJ2-7,TRBV5-6,NA,TGTGCCAGCTACCATCGGGGAGGCTTATCCTACGAGCAGTACTTC,CASYHRGGLSYEQYF
NA,TRBJ2-5,TRBV5-4,NA,TGTGCCAGCAGCTTGAGCCAGGAGGGCCGGGAGACCCAGTACTTC,CASSLSQEGRETQYF
NA,TRBJ1-3,TRBV19,NA,TGTGCCAGTATAATGCGGGGGGGAAACACCATATATTTT,CASIMRGGNTIYF
TRBD2,TRBJ2-3,TRBV9,NA,TGTGCCAGCAGCGTTTTAGCGGGAGCGGATACGCAGTATTTT,CASSVLAGADTQYF
NA,TRBJ2-7,TRBV2,NA,TGTGCCAGCAGTGAGGGCGAGCAGTACTTC,CASSEGEQYF
NA,TRBJ2-1,TRBV7-9,NA,TGTGCCAGCAGCTTGCCTCTTACTAGGTACAATGAGCAGTTCTTC,CASSLPLTRYNEQFF
NA,TRBJ2-5,TRBV18,NA,TGTGCCAGCTCACCACGGGGGAACTTAGAGACCCAGTACTTC,CASSPRGNLETQYF
TRBD1,TRBJ1-1,TRBV6-5,NA,TGTGCCAGCACCGGACAGGGGGCTGGAAACACTGAAGCTTTCTTT,CASTGQGAGNTEAFF
NA,TRBJ1-1,TRBV20-1,few,TGCAGTGCTAGTTCGGGGAGCGAAGCTTTCTTT,CSASSGSEAFF
NA,TRBJ1-4,TRBV27,few,TGTGCCAGCTCCAGTGGGGGGGGCCTTACAGAACTGTTTTTT,CASSSGGGLTELFF
NA,TRBJ1-2,TRBV7-2,once,TGTGCCAGCAGCTTGAGGGAAGGCAGCTATGGCTACACCTTC,CASSLREGSYGYTF
NA,TRBJ2-7,TRBV14,few,TGTGCCAGCAGCCAAGACTCCTACGAGCAGTACTTC,CASSQDSYEQYF
TRBD1,TRBJ1-2,TRBV5-1,NA,TGCGCCAGCAGCTTGGTAGGACAGGGAGACTATGGCTACACCTTC,CASSLVGQGDYGYTF
NA,TRBJ2-7,TRBV7-9,NA,TGTGCCAGCAGCTTAGGGGGACCCTACGAGCAGTACTTC,CASSLGGPYEQYF
NA,TRBJ2-3,TRBV10-3,NA,TGTGCCATCCAGGACTCCTCCCAAGGGGATACGCAGTATTTT,CAIQDSSQGDTQYF
NA,TRBJ2-7,TRBV18,NA,TGTGCCAGCTCCGCCGGTCTTTCCTACGAGCAGTACTTC,CASSAGLSYEQYF
NA,TRBJ1-2,TRBV30,NA,TGTGCCTGGAGTGTATCCAGGGACTATGGCTACACCTTC,CAWSVSRDYGYTF
TRBD1,TRBJ1-1,TRBV2,NA,TGTGCCAGCAGGGCTGGGACAGATTTCACTGAAGCTTTCTTT,CASRAGTDFTEAFF
NA,TRBJ2-1,TRBV19,NA,TGTGCCAGTAGTATTATAGGGTCTGAGGATGAGCAGTTCTTC,CASSIIGSEDEQFF
NA,TRBJ2-1,TRBV6-1,NA,TGTGCCAGCAGTCTATGGGAGCAGTTCTTC,CASSLWEQFF
NA,TRBJ1-1,TRBV5-1,NA,TGCGCCAGCAGCCCCTGGGGAGGGGGGCAAGTTGGAGCTTTCTTT,CASSPWGGGQVGAFF
TRBD1,TRBJ2-7,TRBV29-1,NA,TGCAGCGTTGTGGACAGGGCGGGGACCTACGAGCAGTACTTC,CSVVDRAGTYEQYF
TRBD2,TRBJ2-1,TRBV5-6,NA,TGTGCCAGCAGCTTAAGAGGCGGGAGTAGGGATGAGCAGTTCTTC,CASSLRGGSRDEQFF
NA,TRBJ1-2,TRBV30,NA,TGTGCCTGGAGTGTATCACAGGCCTATGGCTACACCTTC,CAWSVSQAYGYTF
NA,TRBJ2-7,TRBV14,NA,TGTGCCAGCAGCCAACTACACCAACACCAGTACTTC,CASSQLHQHQYF
NA,TRBJ1-2,TRBV30,few,TGTGCCTGCCAAGGGCTTAAGGGCTACACCTTC,CACQGLKGYTF